In its sample, the clone carrying this T cell receptor (beta chain) was seen once. The germline V and J ends were trimmed by 3 bases and 2 bases, with 11 bases remaining between them. The CDR3 consists of 14 residues. Looked up from germline, CDR1 is WSHSY and CDR2 is SAAADI. In the original processing: From reference gene primer amplification, estimates of nucleated cell counts were derived. The table came from immunoSEQ multiplex PCR; TCRdb's copy has only in-frame clones and leaves some out. The DNA was the basis for D and trimming; V, J and clone size are from that table. The repertoire holds roughly 240,000 clones, with roughly 83% as singletons. This entry belongs to a study of blood T cell repertoires in COVID-19. Across the study: Acute and convalescent COVID-19 specimens originated in the United States, Italy and Spain. The analysed material was cDNA or gDNA that came from T cells, B-cell-depleted T cells, or PBMCs.

The clonotype comes from a man aged 60 to 69 who had recovered from COVID-19. Input material: peripheral blood. This chain uses TRBV10-2 with TRBJ2-7, with D unresolved. CDR3 sequence: CASSDILNTYEQYF. The CDR3 DNA sequence: TGCGCCAGCAGTGACATCCTGAACACCTACGAGCAGTACTTC.